A single sample is the source of the 18 T cell receptor beta chains below, sequenced in a study of cytomegalovirus exposure and HLA in healthy donors. The PCR ran on 60 Vbeta and 13 Jbeta primers. Generated by immunoSEQ multiplex PCR, the TCRdb table keeps only in-frame clones and is missing some. The sample records 200,000 or so clones, 75% to 90% being singletons. Input material: PBMCs. Receptors were obtained from a man aged 40-49 years in good health and CMV-seropositive.

V gene TRBV30 combines with J gene TRBJ2-5; TRBD2 is a possible D gene (6 bases). Germline V gene sequence: CDR1 GTSNPN, CDR2 SVGIG (reference sequence). This CDR3 is 15 amino acids long. Between the trimmed V and J ends, which lost 0 bases and 2 bases, there was a span of 13 bases. The chain's CDR3 is CAWSVAGTGQETQYF. In DNA, the CDR3 is TGTGCCTGGAGTGTAGCCGGGACTGGGCAAGAGACCCAGTACTTC.

This chain links TRBV6-5 with TRBJ1-1; D may be TRBD1 (6 bases). V was clipped by 6 bases and J by 1 base, with 12 bases between them. The CDR3 runs to 14 residues. Germline CDR1 and CDR2: MNHEY and SVGAGI. As DNA, the CDR3 is TGTGCCAGCAGACTGCGGACAGAGAACACTGAAGCTTTCTTT. Protein: CASRLRTENTEAFF.

The chain recombines TRBV19 with TRBJ1-5; no clear D. The CDR3 totals 15 residues. V lost 3 bases and J 2 bases, leaving 11 bases between the germline ends. Germline lookup yields CDR1 LNHDA and CDR2 SQIVND (reference sequence). This CDR3 is CASSIGLERNQPQHF. CDR3 nucleotides: TGTGCCAGTAGTATTGGGTTGGAGCGCAATCAGCCCCAGCATTTT.

This chain uses TRBV10-3 with TRBJ2-7; possible D gene TRBD2, 5 bases. The germline V gene encodes CDR1 ENHRY and CDR2 SYGVKD. Trimming removed 10 bases from V and 7 bases from J, with 23 bases in between. The CDR3 runs 14 residues. The CDR3 loop is CATVDGNKEREQYF. CDR3 sequence (DNA): TGTGCCACCGTGGACGGGAACAAGGAAAGGGAGCAGTACTTC.

This chain joins TRBV5-4 and TRBJ1-6; D unclear. V was clipped by 2 bases and J by 7 bases, with 10 bases between them. Germline V lookup: CDR1 SGHNT, CDR2 YYREEE (reference sequence). The CDR3 extends over 14 amino acids. DNA for the CDR3: TGTGCCAGCAGCTTTCGGGAGGTGAATTCACCCCTCCACTTT. Its protein is CASSFREVNSPLHF.

The chain couples TRBV7-2 to TRBJ2-1; weak D call: TRBD1 (5 bases). The V and J ends lost 1 base and 9 bases respectively, with 13 bases between them. Germline assignment: CDR1 SGHTA and CDR2 FQGNSA. This CDR3 spans 14 amino acids. CDR3 nucleotides: TGTGCCAGCAGCTTAGTGGCAGGGTGGGGTGAGCAGTTCTTC. Encoded protein: CASSLVAGWGEQFF.

The V call is TRBV5-4, the J call TRBJ2-2, with 8 positions matching TRBD2. From germline, CDR1 is SGHNT and CDR2 YYREEE (reference sequence). This CDR3 has 16 residues. J gave up 4 bases and V 4 bases, and 9 bases lay outside the gene matches. The CDR3 loop is CASSPRGGGATGELFF. The CDR3 nucleotides read TGTGCCAGCAGCCCCCGGGGGGGAGGTGCCACCGGGGAGCTGTTTTTT.

The chain has TRBV19 and TRBJ1-2; possible D gene TRBD1, 6 bases. Trimming pared 7 bases from V and 3 bases from J, leaving 18 bases between. The CDR3 has 15 residues. Germline CDR1 and CDR2: LNHDA and SQIVND (reference sequence). The CDR3 reads CASNLASGQYYGYTF. CDR3 in DNA: TGTGCCAGTAATCTTGCTTCCGGACAGTACTATGGCTACACCTTC.

In this sample, this clone turned up a few times. The V gene is TRBV19, the J gene TRBJ2-5; D possibly corresponds to TRBD2 (6 bases). V was pared by 4 bases and J by 3 bases, with 18 bases between. CDR3 size: 16 residues. Looked up from germline, CDR1 is LNHDA and CDR2 is SQIVND (reference sequence). CDR3 in DNA: TGTGCCAGTAGTAGACGACGCGGGACGCCGGAAGAGACCCAGTACTTC. Translation: CASSRRRGTPEETQYF.

A few counts support this clone. V and J are TRBV7-3 and TRBJ2-1; TRBD2 matches at 11 bases. V was clipped by 1 base and J by 7 bases; unmatched bases: 3. Germline V CDR1 and CDR2: SGHTA, FQGTGA. CDR3 length equals 15 residues. The CDR3 is CASSLISGGGNEQFF. The CDR3 nucleotides are TGTGCCAGCAGCTTAATTAGCGGGGGGGGTAATGAGCAGTTCTTC.

J is TRBJ1-3 and V is TRBV5-1; 8 positions agree with TRBD1. This CDR3 spans 14 amino acids. Germline values: CDR1 SGHRS, CDR2 YFSETQ. Trimming took 4 bases from V and 4 from J; bases not matched to a gene: 4. The chain's CDR3 is CASSPGTGGNTIYF. The CDR3 nucleotides read TGCGCCAGCAGCCCGGGGACAGGAGGAAACACCATATATTTT.

The chain couples TRBV2 to TRBJ1-1; possibly TRBD1 for D (6 bases). Germline lookup yields CDR1 SNHLY and CDR2 FYNNEI. V shed 6 bases and J shed 4 bases, with 15 bases lying between them. The CDR3 runs 14 residues. Here the CDR3 reads CASSKDSGTTEAFF. The CDR3 coding sequence is TGTGCCAGCAGCAAGGACAGTGGGACCACTGAAGCTTTCTTT.

The chain recombines TRBV27 with TRBJ2-7, with a weak D call TRBD1 (6 bases). Trimming removed 5 bases at V and 2 bases at J, with 10 bases between. CDR3 length: 13 amino acids. CDR1 is MNHEY, CDR2 SMNVEV, per germline (reference sequence). The CDR3 bases are TGTGCCAGCAGTAGGAGGACAGCCTACGAGCAGTACTTC. Translation: CASSRRTAYEQYF.

V and J are TRBV11-2 and TRBJ1-1, with TRBD1 identical over 8 bases. The trim removed 3 bases at V and 4 bases at J, leaving 1 base unmatched. CDR1 and CDR2 from the germline V gene are SGHAT and FQNNGV. The CDR3 covers 13 residues. CDR3 sequence reads: CASSFGQGTEAFF. CDR3 sequence (DNA): TGTGCCAGCAGCTTCGGACAGGGCACTGAAGCTTTCTTT.

The chain combines TRBV19 with TRBJ2-7; TRBD1 agrees at 7 bases. CDR3 size: 14 residues. The trim removed 1 base at V and 6 bases at J, leaving 6 bases unmatched. The V gene's germline CDR1 is LNHDA and CDR2 SQIVND (reference sequence). The CDR3 protein is CASSIARDSGEQYF. In nucleotides, the CDR3 is TGTGCCAGTAGTATAGCTCGGGACAGCGGCGAGCAGTACTTC.

This clone appeared a single time. The chain has TRBV7-3 and TRBJ2-3; D unclear. Trimming cost V 2 bases and J 9 bases, with 15 bases left between them. Germline CDR1 reads SGHTA; CDR2 reads FQGTGA. This CDR3 has 14 residues. This CDR3 reads CASSLLVTSPTQYF. CDR3 coding DNA: TGTGCCAGCAGCTTATTGGTTACTTCGCCGACGCAGTATTTT.

This clone was seen a single time. The genes are TRBV5-6 and TRBJ2-1, with 11 bases that match TRBD1. The length of the CDR3 is 15 residues. V dropped 7 bases and J dropped 7; count of bases not matched to a gene: 10. In germline, CDR1 is SGHDT, CDR2 YYEEEE. For the CDR3, the DNA is TGTGCCAGCGGGGAAGGGACAGGGGGGATAAATGAGCAGTTCTTC. Encoded protein: CASGEGTGGINEQFF.

This chain links TRBV7-3 with TRBJ2-2; 8 nucleotides agree with TRBD1. The CDR3 contains 15 residues. The germline V gene has CDR1 SGHTA and CDR2 FQGTGA. With V trimmed by 3 bases and J by 2 bases, 2 bases remained unmatched. Here the CDR3 reads CASSFGQGNTGELFF. CDR3 nucleotide sequence: TGTGCCAGCAGCTTTGGACAGGGTAACACCGGGGAGCTGTTTTTT.